This T cell receptor beta chain was recovered during a study of blood T cells in healthy people across ages (dated by TCRdb to 2015 to 2017). About the study as a whole: In model experiments, template switching captured roughly one uniquely barcoded TCR beta cDNA molecule for every two T cells. Age-related changes in TCR beta repertoire diversity were measured in the study by deep sequencing normalized with unique cDNA molecular identifiers. The donors were divided into four age groups: young (average around 16 years), middle-aged (approximately 42), aged (roughly 66) and long-lived (about 90). To avoid experimental bias, donors of different ages were randomly spread across the sequencing lanes. Two additional independent replicas of 1 million unique cDNA reads from the same blood draw were analyzed for two donors (one aged 18 to 30 and one aged 80 or older).

Library prep was done by 5' RACE. Instrument used: Illumina HiSeq 2500. A second PCR of about 7 to 12 cycles was run with a J-beta primer mix and a sample-barcoded 5' primer. Each TCR beta cDNA molecule received a unique molecular identifier from a template-switch 5' adaptor carrying 12 random nucleotides. Each sample yielded at least 3 million CDR3-containing paired-end reads. The Mint cDNA synthesis kit, primed by a TRBC-specific oligonucleotide, was used to synthesize first-strand cDNA from all RNA. After uracil-DNA glycosylase treatment, a first 18-cycle PCR used universal primers M1SS and BC2_uni_R on all cDNA. The paper's data handling went like this. For normalization, 1 million high-quality reads were randomly selected from each sample, with every read carrying a distinct molecular identifier. Reads with shared molecular identifiers were discarded instead of being binned into consensus sequences. MiTCR, set to a Q25 quality threshold and the strictest error-elimination algorithm, was used for CDR3 identification, clonotype clustering and error correction. Lower-bound total TCR beta diversity was estimated with a nonparametric unseen species model using Euler transformation. TCRdb cleaned the public reads at Q25 with fastp, built clones with MiXCR and kept in-frame beta chains. Merged by CDR3 protein, the rows form single entries marked with the most common genes and DNA. TCRdb's processing, not the study's, gives the V and J calls here. The sample table holds hundreds of thousands of distinct CDR3 sequences, of which approximately 49% were seen once. Roughly 12% of the sample goes to the ten largest clones.

Points on this clonotype: Its recognized antigen is unknown. Per-base qualities were not stored, and no clone one base away is much larger.

General findings and caveats noted by the study authors: Donor CMV infection status was unknown, potentially confounding age-related changes in expanded clonotypes. As age increased, observed TCR beta diversity per million T cells dropped in a roughly linear way, and a significant reduction was already evident by age 40. Estimates of total diversity based on one million sequenced T cells were regarded as lower bounds and as underestimates. The percentage of naive T cells measured by flow cytometry correlated strongly with observed TCR beta diversity. Because profiling used bulk unsorted PBMCs, naive and antigen-experienced compartments could not be compared conclusively. Compared with the aged group, the long-lived group had more naive CD4+ T cells, fewer expanded clones and increased TCR diversity, suggesting age selection.

Measured from the cysteine to the phenylalanine, the CDR3 is 19 residues long. Of the read, only the CDR3 DNA is kept; its 57 bases are in frame from base 1. V lost 2 bases and J lost 0 bases; the stretch between them is 20 bases long. Looking up the germline V gene yields CDR1 SGHTA and CDR2 FQGNSA. Donors were around 37 systemically healthy Caucasian individuals from Russia aged roughly 6 to 100 years. About 9.6 milliliters of peripheral blood were collected from each donor into EDTA-treated Vacutainer tubes. PBMCs were isolated by Ficoll-Paque density-gradient centrifugation, with at least 6 million obtained per sample. Total RNA, at least 6 micrograms per sample, was extracted from PBMCs with Trizol reagent. The percentages of naive CD45RAhigh/CD27high T cells were determined by flow cytometry on a PBMC aliquot from every donor.

This TCR derives from a man aged 25 to 40 in good health. What was sequenced was blood. The chain is made from TRBV7-2 and TRBJ1-5; the D gene cannot be named for sure. Here is the DNA: TGTGCCAGCAGCTTAACGGGTTACCGTCAAGGGTATAGCAATCAGCCCCAGCATTTT. This encodes CASSLTGYRQGYSNQPQHF.